This T cell receptor (beta chain) was identified during a study of identical twins. The study, taken as a whole, reports: Out-of-frame sharing of TCR alpha in monozygotic twins was underestimated by models.

This clonotype was detected only a few times. Its antigen is currently unknown. TCRdb called the 5' RACE reads again in MiXCR, with one record for every CDR3 protein. The sample has approximately 690,000 distinct CDR3 sequences; 6% to 6.5% are singletons. Germline-derived CDR1 and CDR2 are SGHVS and FQNEAQ. The CDR3 totals 14 residues. V lost 5 bases and J lost 11; bases outside the gene matches: 13. The TCR originated in a man aged 18 to 29 in good health. V is TRBV7-8 and J is TRBJ1-1, with 8 bases identical to TRBD1. The specimen sequenced was naive T cells sorted from blood. This CDR3 is CASSTRTGPLAAFF. In nucleotides, the CDR3 is TGTGCCAGCAGCACCCGGACAGGGCCCCTTGCCGCTTTCTTT.